Below, 7 T cell receptor delta chains from the same sample are listed, as sequenced in a study of γδ T cells in repeated Plasmodium falciparum infection. Flow sorting of PBMC yielded separate Vgamma9/Vdelta2+ and Vdelta2-negative gammadelta T cell populations for bulk repertoire analysis. TCRdb re-called the multiplex PCR reads through CATT. The repertoire holds tens of thousands of delta-chain clones, 0.75% to 1% seen once, with roughly 9.9% in the top ten. Sequenced sample: gamma-delta T cells from blood. Receptors were obtained from a pool of human donors (malaria-infected and uninfected, not separated).

On this clone itself: This DNA's translation differs at residue 4 from TCRdb's protein, which comes from a much larger clone; a read error is likely, and the protein shown is translated from the DNA. The chain recombines TRDV1 with TRDJ1, with TRDD3 matching 12 bases. The J gene is not listed in TCRdb, so it was assigned here from a DNA match to germline. J gave up 3 bases and V 7 bases, and 42 bases lay outside the gene matches. This CDR3 is 27 amino acids long. Germline lookup yields CDR1 TSWWSYY and CDR2 QGS. The CDR3 loop reads CALDNGGSQRDETGGYSWTRGSDKLIF. CDR3 coding DNA: TGTGCTCTTGATAATGGTGGATCCCAAAGGGACGAAACTGGGGGATACTCCTGGACGAGAGGGTCCGATAAACTCATCTTT.

About this clone: This likely traces to a read error, being one base from a far larger clone. Other DNA sequences in the sample encode the same CDR3. The genes are TRDV1 and TRDJ1, with 7 nucleotides matching TRDD3. As TCRdb names no J gene, one was assigned here on the basis of a DNA match to germline. The ends lost 1 base at V and 4 bases at J; junction bases unmatched: 6. CDR1 and CDR2 from the germline V gene are TSWWSYY and QGS. There are 15 residues in the CDR3. CDR3 region: CALGEPWDTRDKLIF. The CDR3 coding sequence is TGTGCTCTTGGGGAACCGTGGGATACACGCGATAAACTCATCTTT.

This clone was observed a few times. The mismatch at residue 11 between this DNA's translation and the TCRdb protein of a much larger clone likely reflects a read error; the protein shown is translated from the DNA. The CDR3 spells CACDTVTGGYPGYTDKLIF. Written as DNA, the CDR3 is TGTGCCTGTGACACTGTTACTGGGGGATACCCGGGGTACACCGATAAACTCATCTTT. V gene TRDV2 combines with J gene TRDJ1; 12 bases are a match to TRDD3. TCRdb offers no J gene call, so here the DNA was matched to germline to obtain one. This CDR3 is built from 19 residues. V was pared by 1 base and J by 0 bases, with 11 bases of the junction left unmatched. Germline-derived CDR1 and CDR2 are GEAIGNYY and EKD.

This clone showed up just a few times. The protein TCRdb gives is from a much larger clone and does not agree with this DNA's translation at residue 14, likely a read error; the protein shown here comes from the DNA. Here the V gene is TRDV2, but the J gene went uncalled; TRDD3, as called in the table, went unchecked against the DNA. CDR1 is GEAIGNYY and CDR2 is EKD in the germline V gene. The CDR3 has 16 residues. The CDR3 protein is CACDTVGDTLTAQPFF. CDR3 coding DNA: TGTGCCTGTGACACCGTGGGGGATACTTTGACAGCACAACCCTTCTTT.

Of note for this clone: With only one base between it and a far larger clone, this is likely a read error. This sample includes further DNA sequences coding for the same CDR3. V and J are TRDV1 and TRDJ1, with no clear D. V lost 3 bases and J 0 bases, leaving 14 bases between the germline ends. This CDR3 is 16 amino acids long. Per the germline V gene, CDR1 is TSWWSYY and CDR2 is QGS. The CDR3 region has the DNA TGTGCTCTTGGGGACACTTCGGGACGATACACCGATAAACTCATCTTT. It codes for CALGDTSGRYTDKLIF.

This clone was observed a few times. TCRdb's entry gives the protein of a much larger clone, which mismatches this DNA's translation at residue 8, likely from a read error; the protein reported here is translated from the DNA. The CDR3 bases are TGTGCTCTTGGGGAACACAGGAGCCTACGCCGTAACTGGGGGAACCCGTGGACCGATAAACTCATCTTT. Its translation is CALGEHRSLRRNWGNPWTDKLIF. V is TRDV1 and J is TRDJ1; 9 bases map to TRDD3. TCRdb offers no J gene call, so here the DNA was matched to germline to obtain one. Germline V lookup: CDR1 TSWWSYY, CDR2 QGS. This CDR3 is built from 23 residues. V shed 1 base and J 2 bases; nucleotides not matched to a gene: 26.

This clone was picked up a small number of times. TCRdb shows a much larger clone's protein in place of this DNA's translation, and the two differ at residue 5, likely through a read error; the protein shown is translated from the DNA. This chain uses TRDV1 with TRDJ1; TRDD3 matches at 11 bases. Since TCRdb gives no J gene, matching the DNA to germline was used here to assign it. The V segment lost 4 bases and the J segment 1 base; nucleotides outside the gene matches: 20. Looked up from germline, CDR1 is TSWWSYY and CDR2 is QGS. The CDR3 totals 21 residues. CDR3 sequence reads: CALGGLDLTKYWGICTDKLIF. The CDR3 coding sequence is TGTGCTCTTGGGGGACTAGATCTTACGAAGTACTGGGGGATATGCACCGATAAACTCATCTTT.